One sample yielded the 25 T cell receptor beta chains listed below, sequenced in a study of blood T cell repertoires in COVID-19. TCRdb's table, derived via immunoSEQ multiplex PCR, lists solely in-frame clones and lacks some. The sample consists of 150,000 to 200,000 clones, 70% to 85% of them appearing once. The sequencing input was peripheral blood. All receptors come from a woman aged 80 or over with acute or convalescent COVID-19.

This chain's CDR3 is CASSFFGPGELFF. In nucleotides, the CDR3 is TGTGCCAGCAGCTTTTTTGGGCCCGGGGAGCTGTTTTTT. The genes are TRBV5-6 and TRBJ2-2, with D hard to call. From germline, CDR1 is SGHDT and CDR2 YYEEEE. The CDR3 consists of 13 residues. V lost 2 bases and J 6 bases, leaving 8 bases between the germline ends.

The chain uses TRBV5-6 and TRBJ2-7; TRBD2 is a possible D gene (5 bases). The V gene lost 5 bases and the J gene lost 6 bases, with 15 bases spanning the gap. The CDR3 contains 13 residues. Germline V gene lookup returns CDR1 SGHDT and CDR2 YYEEEE. For the CDR3, the DNA is TGTGCCAGCAGTCCAGAATACCGGGGCGAGCAGTACTTC. Amino acids: CASSPEYRGEQYF.

This clone is a singleton in its sample. The rearrangement joins TRBV7-2 to TRBJ1-5, with a tentative D call TRBD1 (5 bases). CDR1 and CDR2 (germline): SGHTA, FQGNSA. This CDR3 comprises 15 residues. The V end was cut by 2 bases, the J end by 3 bases, with 11 bases between. The CDR3 bases are TGTGCCAGCAGCTTATACGGGGGATTCAATCAGCCCCAGCATTTT. Translation gives CASSLYGGFNQPQHF.

The rearrangement uses TRBV19 and TRBJ1-5; TRBD1 aligns across 7 bases. V shed 1 base and J 6 bases; nucleotides not matched to a gene: 6. CDR1 and CDR2 from the germline V gene are LNHDA and SQIVND (reference sequence). The CDR3 length is 15 residues. CDR3 nucleotides: TGTGCCAGTAGTATAGGGGCAGGGGGAAGTCAGCCCCAGCATTTT. Protein product: CASSIGAGGSQPQHF.

The chain links TRBV7-2 to TRBJ1-1; 10 positions agree with TRBD1. The CDR3 runs 15 residues. CDR1 is SGHTA, CDR2 FQGNSA, per germline. V shed 3 bases and J 6 bases; nucleotides not matched to a gene: 7. CDR3 protein: CASSFAGTGVAEAFF. DNA of the CDR3: TGTGCCAGCAGCTTTGCCGGGACAGGGGTCGCTGAAGCTTTCTTT.

This clone appeared a few times. This chain links TRBV27 with TRBJ2-6; 9 nucleotides line up with TRBD1. V was clipped by 8 bases and J by 0 bases; unmatched bases: 8. The germline V gene has CDR1 MNHEY and CDR2 SMNVEV (reference sequence). There are 17 residues in the CDR3. The CDR3: CASSSGTGFSGANVLTF. The CDR3 DNA is TGTGCCAGCTCTTCGGGGACAGGGTTCTCTGGGGCCAACGTCCTGACTTTC.

The chain uses TRBV9 and TRBJ2-6; TRBD1 matches at 7 bases. Germline-derived CDR1 and CDR2 are SGDLS and YYNGEE. The CDR3 has 20 residues. V trimming: 2 bases; J trimming: 0 bases; junction bases outside the gene matches: 14. The CDR3 reads CASSVMATGTDFSGANVLTF. CDR3 sequence (DNA): TGTGCCAGCAGCGTTATGGCAACCGGGACAGACTTCTCTGGGGCCAACGTCCTGACTTTC.

The gene calls are TRBV4-3 and TRBJ2-7; 8 bases fit TRBD2. The junction had 8 bases not matched to a gene; V was cut back by 1 base and J by 0 bases. Germline V gene sequence: CDR1 LGHNA, CDR2 YSLEER. This CDR3 is 17 amino acids long. The CDR3 DNA reads TGCGCCAGCAGCCAAGTCGTCCTAGCGGGCCGCTCCTACGAGCAGTACTTC. This codes for CASSQVVLAGRSYEQYF.

This chain's CDR3 is CAWSLDRAYGYTF. DNA of the CDR3: TGTGCCTGGAGTTTAGACAGAGCCTATGGCTACACCTTC. This chain connects TRBV30 to TRBJ1-2, with D tentatively TRBD1 (5 bases). V was trimmed by 2 bases and J by 4 bases, leaving 11 bases between them. Germline CDR1 GTSNPN, CDR2 SVGIG (reference sequence). CDR3 length: 13 residues.

The chain links TRBV3-1 (or the pseudogene TRBV3-2) to TRBJ1-2; D is uncertain. The CDR3 spans 12 residues. CDR1 is LGHDT and CDR2 is YNNKEL in the germline V gene (reference sequence). The V end was cut by 5 bases, the J end by 5 bases, with 9 bases between. CDR3 sequence (DNA): TGTGCCAGCAGCTCGCGAAGTTATGGCTACACCTTC. Protein product: CASSSRSYGYTF.

The rearrangement joins TRBV10-1 to TRBJ2-2; possibly TRBD2 for D (6 bases). CDR1 is WNHNN and CDR2 is SYGVQD in the germline V gene (reference sequence). The V gene lost 5 bases and the J gene lost 4 bases, with 14 bases spanning the gap. The length of the CDR3 is 15 residues. CDR3 sequence (DNA): TGCGCCAGCAGTTGGACTATCCCAACCACCGGGGAGCTGTTTTTT. Its translation: CASSWTIPTTGELFF.

The chain has TRBV6-5 and TRBJ1-5, with D unclear. CDR1 MNHEY and CDR2 SVGAGI come from the germline V gene. Trimming removed 2 bases at V and 1 base at J, with 9 bases between. The CDR3 covers 15 residues. CDR3 coding DNA: TGTGCCAGCAGTTACAGCCAGGCCAGCAATCAGCCCCAGCATTTT. Translation: CASSYSQASNQPQHF.

The chain is built from TRBV30 and TRBJ1-3, with 10 bases aligning to TRBD1. The V segment lost 3 bases and the J segment 7 bases; nucleotides outside the gene matches: 3. The CDR3 contains 13 residues. Germline V CDR1 and CDR2: GTSNPN, SVGIG (reference sequence). The CDR3 sequence is CAWSKGQGNTIYF. The CDR3 nucleotides read TGTGCCTGGAGCAAGGGACAGGGGAACACCATATATTTT.

This sequence joins TRBV10-3 and TRBJ2-7, with TRBD1 matching over 9 bases. J lost 3 bases, V lost 7 bases, and 10 bases had no gene match. The germline gives CDR1 ENHRY, CDR2 SYGVKD. The CDR3 runs 15 residues. CDR3 protein: CAITSGQGNNYEQYF. The CDR3 DNA follows: TGTGCCATCACCTCCGGACAGGGGAATAACTACGAGCAGTACTTC.

With respect to this clone: This sample also contains other DNA sequences that code for the same CDR3. J is TRBJ1-2 and V is TRBV9; TRBD1 agrees at 8 bases. The CDR3 runs to 15 residues. Trimming took 4 bases from V and 2 from J; bases not matched to a gene: 7. CDR1 SGDLS and CDR2 YYNGEE come from the germline V gene. The CDR3 here is CASSSGTGDNYGYTF. The CDR3 region has the DNA TGTGCCAGCAGCTCCGGGACAGGTGACAACTATGGCTACACCTTC.

This chain connects TRBV5-5 to TRBJ1-5; D is possibly TRBD1 (5 bases). The germline V gene has CDR1 SGHKS and CDR2 YYEKEE (reference sequence). V lost 4 bases and J lost 5, with 10 bases in between. The CDR3 has 13 residues. CDR3: CASSPAGDQPQHF. In nucleotides, the CDR3 is TGTGCCAGCAGCCCGGCGGGGGATCAGCCCCAGCATTTT.

The chain recombines TRBV9 with TRBJ1-2; possibly TRBD1 for D (5 bases). Germline V lookup: CDR1 SGDLS, CDR2 YYNGEE. V was cut by 3 bases and J by 5 bases, with 11 bases left in between. This CDR3 spans 13 amino acids. CDR3 in DNA: TGTGCCAGCAGCGGCGGGGGTATATATGGCTACACCTTC. It codes for CASSGGGIYGYTF.

The chain has TRBV21-1 and TRBJ2-4; the DNA was not compared with TRBD2, the D call given in the table. TRBV21-1 is designated a pseudogene. The CDR3 consists of 19 residues. CDR3: CASSKAGASGGFGQNIQYF. CDR3 coding DNA: TGTGCCAGCAGCAAAGCGGGGGCGTCGGGGGGCTTTGGTCAAAACATTCAGTACTTC.

The chain links TRBV5-6 to TRBJ2-5, with D uncertain. In germline, CDR1 is SGHDT, CDR2 YYEEEE. V shed 5 bases and J shed 1 base, with 9 bases lying between them. The CDR3 is 13 residues long. In DNA form, the CDR3 reads TGTGCCAGCAGTTTAGAGCTCCAAGAGACCCAGTACTTC. It is translated as CASSLELQETQYF.

This chain joins TRBV29-1 and TRBJ1-3; tentatively, D is TRBD1 (6 bases). Germline lookup yields CDR1 SQVTM and CDR2 ANQGSEA. This CDR3 contains 15 residues. The ends were cut back, 6 bases at V and 1 base at J, with 16 bases in the middle. The CDR3 sequence: CSVRGGEGSGNTIYF. As DNA, the CDR3 is TGCAGCGTGAGAGGGGGGGAAGGTTCTGGAAACACCATATATTTT.

The chain is built from TRBV18 and TRBJ2-7, with 8 bases aligning to TRBD2. The CDR3 loop spans 14 amino acids. The V gene's germline CDR1 is KGHSH and CDR2 LQKENI. The J segment lost 4 bases and the V segment lost 3 bases, leaving 5 bases of the junction unmatched. The CDR3 here is CASSPPGLGYEQYF. In DNA form, the CDR3 reads TGTGCCAGCTCACCTCCGGGACTAGGTTACGAGCAGTACTTC.

The gene calls are TRBV5-1 and TRBJ2-6, with 7 nucleotides matching TRBD1. The CDR3 extends over 17 amino acids. Germline assignment: CDR1 SGHRS and CDR2 YFSETQ. V lost 3 bases and J lost 4; bases outside the gene matches: 10. The CDR3 nucleotides read TGCGCCAGCAGCTATACTACCACAGGGGCAGGGGCCAACGTCCTGACTTTC. This encodes CASSYTTTGAGANVLTF. Filled out from reference TRBV5-1 and TRBJ2-6, the complete variable domain reads KAGVTQTPRYLIKTRGQQVTLSCSPISGHRSVSWYQQTPGQGLQFLFEYFSETQRNKGNFPGRFSGRQFSNSRSEMNVSTLELGDSALYLCASSYTTTGAGANVLTFGAGSRLTVL.

V is TRBV14 and J is TRBJ2-2; D is undetermined. The germline V gene encodes CDR1 SGHDN and CDR2 FVKESK. With 1 base removed from V and 0 bases from J, the gap between germline ends came to 12 bases. The CDR3 consists of 17 residues. This CDR3 reads CASSQVVRSSNTGELFF. The CDR3 nucleotides read TGTGCCAGCAGCCAAGTGGTGCGAAGTTCGAACACCGGGGAGCTGTTTTTT.

V and J are TRBV5-6 and TRBJ1-5; D may be TRBD1 (6 bases). In germline, CDR1 is SGHDT, CDR2 YYEEEE. The CDR3 consists of 14 residues. V lost 4 bases, J lost 4 bases, and 12 bases lay in between. The CDR3 bases are TGTGCCAGCAGCCCCGGACAGTTAAATCAGCCCCAGCATTTT. Protein: CASSPGQLNQPQHF.

The gene calls are TRBV5-4 and TRBJ1-2; 7 bases map to TRBD1. Germline V gene data show CDR1 as SGHNT and CDR2 as YYREEE (reference sequence). The CDR3 totals 14 residues. V trimming: 3 bases; J trimming: 2 bases; junction bases outside the gene matches: 4. The CDR3 loop is CASSWKTGNYGYTF. CDR3 sequence (DNA): TGTGCCAGCAGCTGGAAGACAGGGAACTATGGCTACACCTTC.